A single sample gave rise to the 10 T cell receptor beta chains below, sequenced in a study of shared clonotypes between healthy human individuals. Naive CD8 populations comprised CD45RO-negative cells positively selected for CCR7, excluding terminally differentiated effector memory CD45RA+ cells. Repertoires were generated with immunoSEQ multiplex PCR, while TCRdb's copy carries only in-frame clones and drops some. The sample includes about 2.1 million clones, about 93% of them seen just once. The sample taken for sequencing was naive CD8+ T cells from PBMCs. All receptors come from a young man in good health. Some clones in this sample may be carry-over from other donors' samples.

The DNA of the CDR3 is TGTGCCAGCAGCGTGCGGACTAGCGGGAGATCCTACAATGAGCAGTTCTTC. Its translation: CASSVRTSGRSYNEQFF. The rearrangement links TRBV9 to TRBJ2-1, with 13 bases matching TRBD2. V was clipped by 2 bases and J by 1 base; unmatched bases: 3. CDR3 length: 17 residues. Germline V gene sequence: CDR1 SGDLS, CDR2 YYNGEE.

The chain links TRBV7-8 to TRBJ2-2; TRBD1 matches 7 bases. The germline gives CDR1 SGHVS, CDR2 FQNEAQ. This CDR3 spans 17 amino acids. The trim removed 0 bases at V and 6 bases at J, leaving 10 bases unmatched. The CDR3 DNA is TGTGCCAGCAGCTTAGCCTGGGGCAGGGGGAGAGCCGGGGAGCTGTTTTTT. This gives the protein CASSLAWGRGRAGELFF.

The chain employs TRBV2 and TRBJ2-1; D remains ambiguous. Germline values: CDR1 SNHLY, CDR2 FYNNEI. The CDR3 is made up of 15 amino acids. V lost 1 base, J lost 0 bases, and 7 bases lay in between. CDR3 loop: CASSEDSLSYNEQFF. The CDR3 DNA sequence: TGTGCCAGCAGTGAAGACAGCCTCTCCTACAATGAGCAGTTCTTC.

The chain has TRBV7-7 and TRBJ2-3; D not certain. CDR1 is SSHAT, CDR2 FNYEAQ, per germline (reference sequence). The V end was cut by 2 bases, the J end by 4 bases, with 4 bases between. There are 12 residues in the CDR3. The CDR3 DNA follows: TGTGCCAGCAGCTTACCCCCAGATACGCAGTATTTT. Amino acid sequence: CASSLPPDTQYF.

This chain links TRBV7-9 with TRBJ2-3; 10 bases align to TRBD1. CDR3 length: 15 amino acids. V dropped 4 bases and J dropped 0; count of bases not matched to a gene: 1. CDR1 is SEHNR, CDR2 FQNEAQ, per germline (reference sequence). CDR3 amino acids: CASSSGQGSTDTQYF. In DNA, the CDR3 is TGTGCCAGCAGCTCGGGACAGGGGAGCACAGATACGCAGTATTTT. The complete variable domain, with remaining parts taken from reference TRBV7-9 and TRBJ2-3, reads DTGVSQNPRHKITKRGQNVTFRCDPISEHNRLYWYRQTLGQGPEFLTYFQNEAQLEKSRLLSDRFSAERPKGSFSTLEIQRTEQGDSAMYLCASSSGQGSTDTQYFGPGTRLTVL.

The V call is TRBV4-1, the J call TRBJ2-7, with TRBD1 identical over 9 bases. CDR1 is MGHRA and CDR2 is YSYEKL in the germline V gene. With V trimmed by 1 base and J by 4 bases, 11 bases remained unmatched. This CDR3 has 17 residues. The CDR3 nucleotides read TGCGCCAGCAGCCAAGGCTCGATGGGACAGGGATCGTACGAGCAGTACTTC. Encoded protein: CASSQGSMGQGSYEQYF.

The J gene is TRBJ1-2, the V gene TRBV19; D unclear. Trimming stripped 7 bases from V and 5 bases from J, with 17 bases between. Per the germline V gene, CDR1 is LNHDA and CDR2 is SQIVND (reference sequence). The CDR3 spans 14 residues. DNA for the CDR3: TGTGCCAGTAAGTTGAGCACATACCCATATGGCTACACCTTC. As protein: CASKLSTYPYGYTF.

The rearrangement joins TRBV25-1 to TRBJ1-3; D remains ambiguous. CDR1 and CDR2 from the germline V gene are MGHDK and SYGVNS. CDR3 size: 12 residues. CDR3 DNA sequence: TGTGTCACGGAGGGAGCTGGAAACACCATATATTTT. It codes for CVTEGAGNTIYF.

This rearrangement joins TRBV9 to TRBJ2-1; D is unclear. The CDR3 is 16 residues long. In germline, CDR1 is SGDLS, CDR2 YYNGEE. Trimming removed 0 bases from V and 4 bases from J, with 14 bases in between. The CDR3 nucleotides are TGTGCCAGCAGCGTAGTCTCGGCTGAAAAATACAATGAGCAGTTCTTC. Translating it yields CASSVVSAEKYNEQFF.

The chain uses TRBV29-1 and TRBJ2-7; no reliable D call. CDR3 length equals 11 residues. Germline V gene lookup returns CDR1 SQVTM and CDR2 ANQGSEA. The V end lost 5 bases, the J end lost 5 bases, and 10 bases lay between the germline ends. CDR3 nucleotide sequence: TGCAGCGTTACAAGGGTTAACGAGCAGTACTTC. It codes for CSVTRVNEQYF.